This T cell receptor (beta chain) was recorded in a study of blood T cell repertoires in COVID-19. On the study more broadly: Acute and convalescent COVID-19 samples came from the United States, Italy and Spain.

Study processing details: Estimation of nucleated cell counts relied on the amplification of reference gene primers. Some clones are missing from TCRdb's copy, which holds only in-frame ones; the method was immunoSEQ multiplex PCR. Clone size and V and J calls were adopted from that table, with D and trimming inferred from the DNA. The data show approximately 450,000 clones, about 85% seen once. V gave up 3 bases and J gave up 7 bases, with 7 bases separating them. This CDR3 is 12 amino acids long. CDR1 PRHDT and CDR2 FYEKMQ come from the germline V gene (reference sequence). Participants' own reports of clinical history determined their cohort assignment.

The receptor comes from a woman under 30 with acute COVID-19. Sequenced sample: PBMCs or T cells enriched from blood (not recorded which). V usage is TRBV13 and J usage is TRBJ2-1, with a weak D call TRBD2 (5 bases). The CDR3 protein is CASSLGGNEQFF. The CDR3 DNA reads TGTGCCAGCAGCTTGGGCGGGAATGAGCAGTTCTTC. The full variable domain, completed using reference TRBV13 and TRBJ2-1, is AAGVIQSPRHLIKEKRETATLKCYPIPRHDTVYWYQQGPGQDPQFLISFYEKMQSDKGSIPDRFSAQQFSDYHSELNMSSLELGDSALYFCASSLGGNEQFFGPGTRLTVL.